This entry lists 29 T cell receptor beta chains sequenced from one sample in a study of blood T cells in healthy people across ages. With a J-beta primer mix and a sample-barcoded 5' primer, a second PCR ran roughly 7 to 11 cycles. TCRdb used MiXCR to reprocess the 5' RACE reads, holding one entry per CDR3 protein. The data contain 1.4 million or so distinct CDR3 sequences, less than 45% of them singletons. The sequenced sample was blood. Source of these receptors: a young woman in good health.

The sample holds many counts of this clonotype. The CDR3 is CASSDPGTWETQYF. The CDR3 region has the DNA TGTGCCAGCAGCGATCCCGGGACTTGGGAGACCCAGTACTTC. The V gene is TRBV28, the J gene TRBJ2-5; D might be TRBD2 (6 bases). The V end was cut by 6 bases, the J end by 5 bases, with 16 bases between. CDR3 length: 14 residues. Germline V gene sequence: CDR1 MDHEN, CDR2 SYDVKM.

CDR3 DNA sequence: TGCGCCAGCAGCCAAGATCGTAACGGGAGGAACACTGAAGCTTTCTTT. Translated: CASSQDRNGRNTEAFF. This chain uses TRBV4-1 with TRBJ1-1, with D hard to call. There are 16 residues in the CDR3. Germline values: CDR1 MGHRA, CDR2 YSYEKL. Trimming left V 0 bases short and J 1 base short, with 12 bases between.

The J gene is TRBJ2-7, the V gene TRBV7-2, with TRBD1 matching over 7 bases. From germline, CDR1 is SGHTA and CDR2 FQGNSA. J gave up 2 bases and V 1 base, and 5 bases lay outside the gene matches. This CDR3 spans 15 amino acids. CDR3 in amino acids: CASSLDGTVTYEQYF. CDR3 sequence (DNA): TGTGCCAGCAGCTTAGACGGGACAGTAACCTACGAGCAGTACTTC.

This clonotype was detected only a few times. V and J are TRBV10-3 and TRBJ2-7; TRBD1 agrees at 8 bases. Looked up from germline, CDR1 is ENHRY and CDR2 is SYGVKD. The CDR3 consists of 14 residues. V lost 6 bases, J lost 0 bases, and 4 bases stayed unmatched. Here the CDR3 reads CAIRGQEASYEQYF. The CDR3 bases are TGTGCCATCAGGGGACAGGAAGCCTCCTACGAGCAGTACTTC.

In this sample, this clonotype turned up once. The V call is TRBV23-1, the J call TRBJ2-4; D is perhaps TRBD2 (6 bases). The end of the DNA aligns better with TRBJ2-7, so the J call may be wrong. TRBV23-1 is flagged as an ORF with uncertain function. The CDR3 is 18 residues long. For the CDR3, the DNA is TGCGCCAGCAGTCAACCTCTCGCGATGGGAGGCCTACCCTACGAGCAGTACTTC. It specifies CASSQPLAMGGLPYEQYF.

This clonotype turned up a few times. The chain links TRBV2 to TRBJ2-1; weak D call: TRBD1 (6 bases). Germline V lookup: CDR1 SNHLY, CDR2 FYNNEI. The V end was cut by 2 bases, the J end by 2 bases, with 7 bases between. This CDR3 is 14 amino acids long. Here the CDR3 DNA reads TGTGCCAGCAGTGAACAGGGGCCCTACAATGAGCAGTTCTTC. Protein: CASSEQGPYNEQFF. The whole variable domain, filled in from reference TRBV2 and TRBJ2-1, reads EPEVTQTPSHQVTQMGQEVILRCVPISNHLYFYWYRQILGQKVEFLVSFYNNEISEKSEIFDDQFSVERPDGSNFTLKIRSTKLEDSAMYFCASSEQGPYNEQFFGPGTRLTVL.

The chain is built from TRBV5-1 and TRBJ2-7; no firm D call. The CDR3 consists of 13 residues. CDR1 is SGHRS and CDR2 is YFSETQ in the germline V gene. V was pared by 4 bases and J by 7 bases, with 15 bases between. The CDR3 loop is CASSITANNEQYF. The CDR3 DNA follows: TGCGCCAGCAGCATAACTGCAAACAATGAGCAGTACTTC.

The chain combines TRBV4-2 with TRBJ2-1; D not resolved. Per the germline V gene, CDR1 is LGHNA and CDR2 is YNFKEQ. The CDR3 has 16 amino acids. Trimming took off 0 bases at V and 5 bases at J, with 14 bases between the two ends. This CDR3 is CASSQDLSTPHNEQFF. CDR3 DNA sequence: TGTGCCAGCAGCCAAGATCTGAGCACACCCCACAATGAGCAGTTCTTC.

V is TRBV12-3 or TRBV12-4 and J is TRBJ1-1, with D possibly being TRBD1 (5 bases). The CDR3 has 13 residues. The ends were cut back, 3 bases at V and 4 bases at J, with 9 bases in the middle. CDR3 sequence: CASSFLGTTEAFF. The CDR3 DNA follows: TGTGCCAGCAGTTTTTTGGGGACCACTGAAGCTTTCTTT.

The chain is built from TRBV29-1 and TRBJ2-7; D remains ambiguous. The CDR3 is made up of 14 amino acids. CDR1 and CDR2 from the germline V gene are SQVTM and ANQGSEA. Trimming removed 6 bases at V and 0 bases at J, with 15 bases between. For the CDR3, the DNA is TGCAGCGTAGCTGGACGGGCAAGCTCCTACGAGCAGTACTTC. This translates into CSVAGRASSYEQYF.

The rearrangement links TRBV27 to TRBJ1-4, with D maybe TRBD1 (6 bases). The CDR3 spans 16 residues. Between the trimmed V and J ends, which lost 6 bases and 0 bases, there was a span of 14 bases. Germline CDR1 MNHEY, CDR2 SMNVEV (reference sequence). The CDR3 here is CASSPTGHTTNEKLFF. In nucleotides, the CDR3 is TGTGCCAGCAGCCCAACGGGACATACAACTAATGAAAAACTGTTTTTT.

CDR3 sequence: CSARDWIGKAYEQYF. CDR3 sequence (DNA): TGCAGTGCTAGAGATTGGATAGGGAAGGCCTACGAGCAGTACTTC. This chain connects TRBV20-1 to TRBJ2-7; D is unclear. The CDR3 totals 15 residues. With 0 bases removed from V and 2 bases from J, the gap between germline ends came to 14 bases. Germline V gene lookup returns CDR1 DFQATT and CDR2 SNEGSKA (reference sequence).

This clonotype was observed a few times. The CDR3 DNA reads as TGTGCCAGCAGTTTATCGGTTGGGCCTAGCGGGGGCAACTACAATGAGCAGTTCTTC. Translated, it gives CASSLSVGPSGGNYNEQFF. This chain links TRBV12-3 or TRBV12-4 with TRBJ2-1, with TRBD2 matching over 10 bases. V lost 2 bases, J lost 3 bases, and 13 bases stayed unmatched. CDR3 length: 19 residues.

This clonotype was counted once. The junction departs from the called germline gene at one end, perhaps through a read error. The chain joins TRBV2 to TRBJ2-1, with D possibly TRBD2 on 6 matching bases. The CDR3 has 14 residues. The germline V gene has CDR1 SNHLY and CDR2 FYNNEI. Here the CDR3 reads CPSSEELGGPEQFF. CDR3 coding DNA: TGTCCCAGCAGTGAAGAGTTGGGAGGACCCGAGCAGTTCTTC. Drawing the rest from reference TRBV2 and TRBJ2-1, the complete variable domain is EPEVTQTPSHQVTQMGQEVILRCVPISNHLYFYWYRQILGQKVEFLVSFYNNEISEKSEIFDDQFSVERPDGSNFTLKIRSTKLEDSAMYFCPSSEELGGPEQFFGPGTRLTVL.

The chain couples TRBV14 to TRBJ2-7; tentatively, D is TRBD1 or TRBD2 (6 bases each). V was trimmed by 5 bases and J by 5 bases, leaving 22 bases between them. The germline gives CDR1 SGHDN, CDR2 FVKESK. The CDR3 is 16 amino acids. CDR3 in DNA: TGTGCCAGCAGCACCAAGCGGGCAGGGGTTTTGGACGAGCAGTACTTC. Translation: CASSTKRAGVLDEQYF.

The CDR3 reads CASRDITSLRGMNTEAFF. CDR3 bases: TGCGCCAGCAGGGACATCACCAGTCTTAGAGGCATGAACACTGAAGCTTTCTTT. V usage is TRBV5-1 and J usage is TRBJ1-1; perhaps TRBD1 as D (5 bases). This CDR3 has 18 amino acids. The V gene's germline CDR1 is SGHRS and CDR2 YFSETQ. Trimming left V 5 bases short and J 0 bases short, with 23 bases between. Combining the CDR3 with reference TRBV5-1 and TRBJ1-1 gives the whole variable domain KAGVTQTPRYLIKTRGQQVTLSCSPISGHRSVSWYQQTPGQGLQFLFEYFSETQRNKGNFPGRFSGRQFSNSRSEMNVSTLELGDSALYLCASRDITSLRGMNTEAFFGQGTRLTVV.

The table lists this clonotype with a few counts. The V call is TRBV6-5, the J call TRBJ1-2; D possibly corresponds to TRBD1 (5 bases). V was clipped by 1 base and J by 8 bases, with 11 bases between them. Germline V gene data show CDR1 as MNHEY and CDR2 as SVGAGI. This CDR3 comprises 13 residues. CDR3 protein: CASSYWGEKGYTF. The CDR3 nucleotides read TGTGCCAGCAGTTACTGGGGGGAAAAAGGCTACACCTTC.

This clonotype was recorded once. The chain is built from TRBV9 and TRBJ2-1, with 7 positions matching TRBD2. The germline gives CDR1 SGDLS, CDR2 YYNGEE. CDR3 size: 16 residues. J was trimmed by 5 bases and V by 0 bases; bases with no gene match: 8. The CDR3 sequence: CASSVAPGTIDNEQFF. The CDR3 DNA is TGTGCCAGCAGCGTAGCTCCCGGGACTATAGACAATGAGCAGTTCTTC.

This clonotype was seen more than once but under ten times. The chain combines TRBV21-1 with TRBJ2-3; the table's D call, TRBD1, has no DNA check behind it. TRBV21-1 corresponds to a pseudogene. The CDR3 consists of 15 residues. The CDR3 loop reads CASSSPGPGADTQYF. In DNA form, the CDR3 reads TGTGCCAGCAGCTCTCCCGGGCCTGGCGCAGATACGCAGTATTTT.

A few counts support this clonotype. The chain joins TRBV7-2 to TRBJ2-1; 7 nucleotides agree with TRBD2. The V gene end was trimmed by 7 bases and the J gene end by 0 bases; junction bases not matched to a gene: 12. This CDR3 comprises 17 residues. Per the germline V gene, CDR1 is SGHTA and CDR2 is FQGNSA. CDR3 region: CASTPRGSSGSYNEQFF. The CDR3 bases are TGTGCCAGCACCCCGCGCGGCTCTAGCGGCTCCTACAATGAGCAGTTCTTC.

Only a few counts were recorded for this clonotype. The CDR3, as DNA: TGTGCCAGCAGCTTAGCAGACTCGGAGTATCAAGGTAATGAGCAGTTCTTC. Translation: CASSLADSEYQGNEQFF. The chain employs TRBV7-9 and TRBJ2-1; D is unclear. Germline V gene data show CDR1 as SEHNR and CDR2 as FQNEAQ (reference sequence). The CDR3 has 17 amino acids. Trimming shortened V by 0 bases and J by 7 bases, and 19 bases separated the two germline ends.

The chain joins TRBV9 to TRBJ2-5; either TRBD1 or TRBD2 may supply D (5 bases each). CDR3 length: 15 residues. From germline, CDR1 is SGDLS and CDR2 YYNGEE. Trimming removed 3 bases at V and 5 bases at J, with 17 bases between. CDR3 protein: CASSGGLGRWETQYF. The CDR3 nucleotides read TGTGCCAGCAGCGGGGGCTTGGGACGGTGGGAGACCCAGTACTTC. The full variable domain, in which reference TRBV9 and TRBJ2-5 provide the parts outside the CDR3, is DSGVTQTPKHLITATGQRVTLRCSPRSGDLSVYWYQQSLDQGLQFLIQYYNGEERAKGNILERFSAQQFPDLHSELNLSSLELGDSALYFCASSGGLGRWETQYFGPGTRLLVL.

The gene calls are TRBV12-3 or TRBV12-4 and TRBJ2-7, with D perhaps TRBD2 (6 bases). This CDR3 has 12 amino acids. V shed 3 bases and J shed 6 bases, with 9 bases lying between them. CDR3 sequence (DNA): TGTGCCAGCAGTTTGGGGACTCCCGAGCAGTACTTC. Translated: CASSLGTPEQYF.

This clonotype was found a few times. The chain links TRBV18 to TRBJ1-5; 12 bases agree with TRBD1. The CDR3 runs 15 residues. The germline CDR1 and CDR2 sequences are KGHSH and LQKENI. Losses at the gene ends were 4 bases for V and 7 bases for J; bases not matched to a gene: 5. CDR3 DNA: TGTGCCAGCTCACGGGACAGGGGGCCTGGGCAGCCCCAGCATTTT. It codes for CASSRDRGPGQPQHF.

CDR3 amino acids: CASSYSRTGAFYNEQFF. For the CDR3, the DNA is TGTGCCAGCAGTTACTCGAGGACGGGGGCCTTCTACAATGAGCAGTTCTTC. The V call is TRBV6-2 or TRBV6-3, the J call TRBJ2-1; D could derive from TRBD1 or TRBD2 (6 bases each). V was trimmed by 0 bases and J by 3 bases, leaving 15 bases between them. CDR3 length equals 17 residues. Germline CDR1 is MNHEY and CDR2 is SVGEGT.

The chain is built from TRBV5-1 and TRBJ2-7, with TRBD1 identical over 10 bases. The CDR3 loop spans 15 amino acids. Per germline, CDR1 SGHRS and CDR2 YFSETQ. The ends lost 4 bases at V and 2 bases at J; junction bases unmatched: 6. The CDR3 nucleotides read TGCGCCAGCAGCGCCTCGACAGGGGGCCCCTACGAGCAGTACTTC. This codes for CASSASTGGPYEQYF.

The chain carries TRBV6-2 or TRBV6-3 and TRBJ2-1; TRBD1 aligns across 7 bases. This CDR3 has 16 amino acids. The ends lost 0 bases at V and 7 bases at J; junction bases unmatched: 9. CDR1 is MNHEY and CDR2 is SVGEGT in the germline V gene. CDR3: CASSYSLTGVSNEQFF. CDR3 coding DNA: TGTGCCAGCAGTTACTCGCTCACAGGGGTCTCAAATGAGCAGTTCTTC.

The table lists this clonotype with a few counts. This chain joins TRBV5-1 and TRBJ2-1; tentative D call: TRBD2 (7 bases). The CDR3 extends over 15 amino acids. V gave up 6 bases and J gave up 3 bases, with 16 bases separating them. The V gene's germline CDR1 is SGHRS and CDR2 YFSETQ. The CDR3 nucleotides are TGCGCCAGCACCAGAAGGGGGGGGAGCTACAATGAGCAGTTCTTC. Its protein is CASTRRGGSYNEQFF.

This chain links TRBV20-1 with TRBJ2-3; tentatively, D is TRBD1 or TRBD2 (6 bases each). The V gene's germline CDR1 is DFQATT and CDR2 SNEGSKA (reference sequence). This CDR3 has 15 amino acids. The V end lost 3 bases, the J end lost 2 bases, and 15 bases lay between the germline ends. The CDR3 protein is CSASGAGHLTDTQYF. The CDR3 nucleotides read TGCAGTGCTAGTGGGGCGGGACACCTCACAGATACGCAGTATTTT.